The 32 T cell receptor beta chains below come from one sample, sequenced in a study of OX40 agonist ivuxolimab in advanced cancers. The repertoire was sequenced with immunoSEQ multiplex PCR; TCRdb's copy has only in-frame clones and lacks some. The repertoire holds about 120,000 clones, 85% to 90% seen once, with around 0.57% in the top ten. The input for sequencing was CD4+ or CD8+ T cells sorted from blood, taken in a trial of the OX40 agonist ivuxolimab. Every receptor here comes from an adult with an advanced solid tumor such as melanoma, head and neck, liver or kidney cancer.

The chain recombines TRBV7-3 with TRBJ2-3, with 9 nucleotides matching TRBD1. The CDR3 totals 16 residues. Germline values: CDR1 SGHTA, CDR2 FQGTGA. J was trimmed by 0 bases and V by 5 bases; bases with no gene match: 6. The CDR3 is CASSRGTGTSTDTQYF. CDR3 DNA sequence: TGTGCCAGCAGCAGGGGGACAGGGACTAGCACAGATACGCAGTATTTT.

This clone was found once. The chain couples TRBV28 to TRBJ2-7; D is perhaps TRBD2 (6 bases). Trimming stripped 11 bases from V and 1 base from J, with 15 bases between. Germline loops: CDR1 MDHEN, CDR2 SYDVKM. The CDR3 covers 13 residues. The CDR3 is CAPRTISSYEQYF. CDR3 coding DNA: TGTGCCCCCCGGACTATTTCGTCCTACGAGCAGTACTTC.

The chain couples TRBV11-2 to TRBJ1-4; the D is unclear. The CDR3 is 16 residues long. Trimming stripped 3 bases from V and 0 bases from J, with 11 bases between. The V gene's germline CDR1 is SGHAT and CDR2 FQNNGV. The CDR3 region is CASSFSGTATNEKLFF. CDR3 coding DNA: TGTGCCAGCAGCTTCTCCGGAACTGCAACTAATGAAAAACTGTTTTTT.

The rearrangement links TRBV30 to TRBJ2-5, with no clear D. The V end lost 4 bases, the J end lost 5 bases, and 11 bases lay between the germline ends. The CDR3 has 12 residues. CDR1 is GTSNPN, CDR2 SVGIG, per germline (reference sequence). CDR3 sequence: CAWMAQEETQYF. In DNA, the CDR3 is TGTGCCTGGATGGCCCAGGAGGAGACCCAGTACTTC.

This clone has more than one count but fewer than ten. The rearrangement uses TRBV28 and TRBJ1-2; tentative D call: TRBD1 (5 bases). Germline V gene sequence: CDR1 MDHEN, CDR2 SYDVKM. The CDR3 spans 14 residues. Trimming pared 1 base from V and 7 bases from J, leaving 13 bases between. The CDR3 nucleotides read TGTGCCAGCAGTTTATTCGTCAGGGCGGGTGGCTACACCTTC. Its protein is CASSLFVRAGGYTF.

This chain links TRBV19 with TRBJ2-5; D not certain. The CDR3 totals 13 residues. The V gene lost 5 bases and the J gene lost 2 bases, with 9 bases spanning the gap. The germline V gene has CDR1 LNHDA and CDR2 SQIVND (reference sequence). The CDR3 here is CASSSHRQETQYF. In DNA form, the CDR3 reads TGTGCCAGTAGTTCCCATCGTCAAGAGACCCAGTACTTC. The full variable domain, completed using reference TRBV19 and TRBJ2-5, is DGGITQSPKYLFRKEGQNVTLSCEQNLNHDAMYWYRQDPGQGLRLIYYSQIVNDFQKGDIAEGYSVSREKKESFPLTVTSAQKNPTAFYLCASSSHRQETQYFGPGTRLLVL.

The chain combines TRBV28 with TRBJ1-2; TRBD1 is a possible D gene (5 bases). The germline V and J ends were trimmed by 2 bases and 4 bases, with 17 bases remaining between them. The CDR3 runs 16 residues. Germline CDR1 and CDR2: MDHEN and SYDVKM. The CDR3: CASSLTGVGEAYGYTF. CDR3 nucleotide sequence: TGTGCCAGCAGTTTAACAGGAGTTGGAGAGGCCTATGGCTACACCTTC.

The gene calls are TRBV28 and TRBJ2-1; possibly TRBD1 for D (8 bases). V lost 7 bases, J lost 4 bases, and 17 bases lay in between. CDR3 length: 15 residues. Germline CDR1 reads MDHEN; CDR2 reads SYDVKM. The CDR3 DNA reads as TGTGCCAGCAACTCGCCACAGGGGGGGTACAATGAGCAGTTCTTC. Translation gives CASNSPQGGYNEQFF.

V is TRBV6-5 and J is TRBJ1-1; D gene uncertain. The CDR3 length is 13 residues. V lost 7 bases, J lost 0 bases, and 9 bases lay in between. Germline CDR1 MNHEY, CDR2 SVGAGI. This chain's CDR3 is CASIRVMNTEAFF. The CDR3 region has the DNA TGTGCCAGCATCAGAGTAATGAACACTGAAGCTTTCTTT.

The J gene is TRBJ1-1, the V gene TRBV2; D is undetermined. There are 11 residues in the CDR3. Germline V CDR1 and CDR2: SNHLY, FYNNEI. Trimming pared 4 bases from V and 3 bases from J, leaving 3 bases between. The CDR3 DNA follows: TGTGCCAGCAGTGGGCACACTGAAGCTTTCTTT. Its translation: CASSGHTEAFF.

The gene calls are TRBV19 and TRBJ1-4; 9 bases align to TRBD1. The germline CDR1 and CDR2 sequences are LNHDA and SQIVND (reference sequence). Trimming removed 3 bases from V and 8 bases from J; junction bases left unmatched: 7. This CDR3 is 15 amino acids long. CDR3 coding DNA: TGTGCCAGTAGTATTAGCAGGACAGGGGAGGAAAAACTGTTTTTT. Residues: CASSISRTGEEKLFF.

This chain links TRBV9 with TRBJ1-3; D uncertain. V lost 0 bases and J 1 base, leaving 11 bases between the germline ends. CDR1 and CDR2 (germline): SGDLS, YYNGEE. The CDR3 has 16 amino acids. CDR3 nucleotide sequence: TGTGCCAGCAGCGTAGAAGGACGTTTTTCTGGAAACACCATATATTTT. Protein product: CASSVEGRFSGNTIYF.

This clone was seen once. The chain uses TRBV7-2 and TRBJ2-7, with 7 positions matching TRBD2. Germline lookup yields CDR1 SGHTA and CDR2 FQGNSA. The CDR3 consists of 15 residues. V lost 1 base and J lost 2; bases outside the gene matches: 5. The CDR3 DNA is TGTGCCAGCAGCTTAGGGTTTGCGGGGGCCTACGAGCAGTACTTC. Protein product: CASSLGFAGAYEQYF. The whole variable domain, remainder taken from reference TRBV7-2 and TRBJ2-7, is GAGVSQSPSNKVTEKGKDVELRCDPISGHTALYWYRQSLGQGLEFLIYFQGNSAPDKSGLPSDRFSAERTGGSVSTLTIQRTQQEDSAVYLCASSLGFAGAYEQYFGPGTRLTVT.

With respect to this clone: Other nucleotide sequences from this sample produce the same CDR3. The chain links TRBV18 to TRBJ2-7; D not certain. CDR3 length: 12 residues. Trimming removed 6 bases at V and 0 bases at J, with 6 bases between. Germline CDR1 is KGHSH and CDR2 is LQKENI. This CDR3 is CASSPSSYEQYF. As DNA, the CDR3 is TGTGCCAGCTCCCCCAGCTCCTACGAGCAGTACTTC. Drawing the rest from reference TRBV18 and TRBJ2-7, the complete variable domain is NAGVMQNPRHLVRRRGQEARLRCSPMKGHSHVYWYRQLPEEGLKFMVYLQKENIIDESGMPKERFSAEFPKEGPSILRIQQVVRGDSAAYFCASSPSSYEQYFGPGTRLTVT.

CDR3 in amino acids: CASSYSYRGGTEAFF. For the CDR3, the DNA is TGTGCCAGCAGTTACTCGTACAGGGGAGGGACTGAAGCTTTCTTT. V gene TRBV6-5 combines with J gene TRBJ1-1; 7 nucleotides line up with TRBD1. The CDR3 runs 15 residues. The V segment lost 0 bases and the J segment 5 bases; nucleotides outside the gene matches: 6. From germline, CDR1 is MNHEY and CDR2 SVGAGI.

V and J are TRBV28 and TRBJ2-7; 9 positions agree with TRBD1. After removal of 6 bases from V and 5 bases from J, the junction contained 8 bases not matched to a gene. The germline V gene has CDR1 MDHEN and CDR2 SYDVKM. The CDR3 has 14 amino acids. DNA for the CDR3: TGTGCCAGCAGCTCCGGACAGGGGTCAGACGAGCAGTACTTC. It codes for CASSSGQGSDEQYF.

This clone was picked up one time. The rearrangement joins TRBV5-1 to TRBJ2-7, with a possible D match to TRBD2 (6 bases). Per the germline V gene, CDR1 is SGHRS and CDR2 is YFSETQ. With 2 bases removed from V and 3 bases from J, the gap between germline ends came to 12 bases. This CDR3 comprises 14 residues. CDR3 protein: CASSFSGGGYEQYF. In nucleotides, the CDR3 is TGCGCCAGCAGCTTTTCCGGGGGTGGCTACGAGCAGTACTTC.

This sequence joins TRBV11-2 and TRBJ2-7; D assignment may be TRBD1 or TRBD2 (5 bases each). Germline V gene data show CDR1 as SGHAT and CDR2 as FQNNGV. The CDR3 spans 16 residues. V gave up 4 bases and J gave up 1 base, with 17 bases separating them. CDR3 bases: TGTGCCAGCAGCTCGTCCGGGGCTCTGACTTCCTACGAGCAGTACTTC. Amino acids: CASSSSGALTSYEQYF.

V is TRBV7-2 and J is TRBJ1-4; 8 nucleotides agree with TRBD1. The CDR3 consists of 15 residues. The V gene's germline CDR1 is SGHTA and CDR2 FQGNSA. Trimming cost V 0 bases and J 5 bases; bases outside gene matches: 2. For the CDR3, the DNA is TGTGCCAGCAGCTTAGCGGGGACAGGAAATGAAAAACTGTTTTTT. Translated, it gives CASSLAGTGNEKLFF.

The genes are TRBV28 and TRBJ1-3; D call uncertain. V lost 8 bases and J 0 bases, leaving 11 bases between the germline ends. The germline gives CDR1 MDHEN, CDR2 SYDVKM. CDR3 length equals 14 residues. The CDR3 sequence is CASLGHISGNTIYF. In nucleotides, the CDR3 is TGTGCCAGCTTGGGCCATATCTCTGGAAACACCATATATTTT.

The CDR3 sequence is CASSPGSSSGNTIYF. CDR3 coding DNA: TGTGCCAGCAGCCCGGGCAGCAGCTCTGGAAACACCATATATTTT. This chain links TRBV5-4 with TRBJ1-3; D is unresolved. The CDR3 has 15 amino acids. V was pared by 4 bases and J by 0 bases, with 11 bases between. Germline V gives CDR1 SGHNT, CDR2 YYREEE (reference sequence).

In nucleotides, the CDR3 is TGTGCCAGCAGTTACTCGATTCAAAGGGGTTGGGCAGAAGCTTTCTTT. Translating it yields CASSYSIQRGWAEAFF. V and J are TRBV6-5 and TRBJ1-1, with a tentative D call TRBD1 (5 bases). V was pared by 0 bases and J by 8 bases, with 19 bases between. The CDR3 length is 16 residues. The germline V gene encodes CDR1 MNHEY and CDR2 SVGAGI.

This clone was found once. The DNA of the CDR3 is TGCGCCAGCTCACCCGGGACCCAGGGGGGCTACACCTTC. Translating it yields CASSPGTQGGYTF. The chain recombines TRBV10-1 with TRBJ1-2, with D maybe TRBD1 (6 bases). The CDR3 covers 13 residues. CDR1 WNHNN and CDR2 SYGVQD come from the germline V gene (reference sequence). V shed 8 bases and J shed 8 bases, with 18 bases lying between them.

The chain links TRBV30 to TRBJ1-5, with D possibly TRBD1 on 5 matching bases. Per germline, CDR1 GTSNPN and CDR2 SVGIG (reference sequence). The ends were cut back, 2 bases at V and 1 base at J, with 12 bases in the middle. The CDR3 runs to 15 residues. This CDR3 is CAWSQGHSSNQPQHF. CDR3 coding DNA: TGTGCCTGGAGTCAAGGACACAGCAGCAATCAGCCCCAGCATTTT.

This sequence joins TRBV7-3 and TRBJ2-3, with D unresolved. The CDR3 length is 13 residues. V lost 3 bases, J lost 8 bases, and 12 bases lay in between. The germline V gene has CDR1 SGHTA and CDR2 FQGTGA. The CDR3 reads CASSFDPDGTQYF. CDR3 coding DNA: TGTGCCAGCAGCTTTGACCCGGATGGTACGCAGTATTTT. Filled out from reference TRBV7-3 and TRBJ2-3, the complete variable domain reads GAGVSQTPSNKVTEKGKYVELRCDPISGHTALYWYRQSLGQGPEFLIYFQGTGAADDSGLPNDRFFAVRPEGSVSTLKIQRTERGDSAVYLCASSFDPDGTQYFGPGTRLTVL.

This clone was observed once. The CDR3 nucleotides are TGTGCCTGGTCCGGGACAGGGCCCACCGGGGAGCTGTTTTTT. As protein: CAWSGTGPTGELFF. This chain connects TRBV30 to TRBJ2-2; TRBD1 agrees at 9 bases. The CDR3 contains 14 residues. Germline V lookup: CDR1 GTSNPN, CDR2 SVGIG (reference sequence). V trimming: 5 bases; J trimming: 4 bases; junction bases outside the gene matches: 5.

This clone appeared once. One junction end disagrees with the germline gene, perhaps due to a read error. Additional DNA sequences in this sample encode the identical CDR3. V is TRBV11-2 and J is TRBJ1-6; D possibly corresponds to TRBD1 (5 bases). CDR1 is SGHAT and CDR2 is FQNNGV in the germline V gene. The CDR3 contains 14 residues. The CDR3 sequence is CASSTWDGNSPLHF. For the CDR3, the DNA is TGTGCCAGCAGCACCTGGGACGGAAATTCGCCCCTCCACTTT.

The chain recombines TRBV30 with TRBJ2-7; TRBD1 aligns across 7 bases. Germline CDR1 and CDR2: GTSNPN and SVGIG (reference sequence). Losses at the gene ends were 2 bases for V and 7 bases for J; bases not matched to a gene: 8. This CDR3 region has 13 residues. The CDR3 DNA is TGTGCCTGGAGTCCCAATACAGGGGAAGAGCAGTACTTC. It encodes CAWSPNTGEEQYF.

The chain links TRBV7-2 to TRBJ1-3; D unclear. Trimming left V 2 bases short and J 1 base short, with 12 bases between. There are 16 residues in the CDR3. Germline V gene lookup returns CDR1 SGHTA and CDR2 FQGNSA. In DNA form, the CDR3 reads TGTGCCAGCAGCTTACTGACCGGAACTTCTGGAAACACCATATATTTT. Translation gives CASSLLTGTSGNTIYF.

This clone showed up just a few times. V usage is TRBV20-1 and J usage is TRBJ1-1; D is unclear. This CDR3 comprises 11 residues. The germline V gene has CDR1 DFQATT and CDR2 SNEGSKA (reference sequence). V was cut by 5 bases and J by 3 bases, with 7 bases left in between. The CDR3 loop is CSAGRHTEAFF. The CDR3 bases are TGCAGTGCTGGACGGCACACTGAAGCTTTCTTT.

The chain uses TRBV6-6 and TRBJ1-5; D possibly corresponds to TRBD1 (5 bases). The length of the CDR3 is 15 residues. Germline values: CDR1 MNHNY, CDR2 SVGAGI (reference sequence). V lost 7 bases to trimming and J lost 2 bases, with 15 bases between them. The CDR3 is CASIPGTGGNQPQHF. CDR3 bases: TGTGCCAGCATTCCCGGGACGGGAGGCAATCAGCCCCAGCATTTT.

The chain joins TRBV6-5 to TRBJ2-7; 9 bases are a match to TRBD1. Trimming cost V 2 bases and J 1 base; bases outside gene matches: 6. This CDR3 is 16 amino acids long. CDR1 is MNHEY and CDR2 is SVGAGI in the germline V gene. CDR3 residues: CASSYLPGQGSYEQYF. In nucleotides, the CDR3 is TGTGCCAGCAGTTACCTTCCGGGACAGGGTTCCTACGAGCAGTACTTC.